These 7 T cell receptor beta chains share one sample of origin, sequenced in a study of blood T cell repertoires in COVID-19. This table comes from immunoSEQ multiplex PCR, and its TCRdb copy is limited to in-frame clones, with some not included. The data contain tens of thousands of clones, roughly nine tenths of them singletons. The sequencing input was peripheral blood. These receptors all stem from a woman in her fifties or sixties with active COVID-19.

This clone was detected only a few times. The same CDR3 also results from other DNA sequences found in this sample. V usage is TRBV9 and J usage is TRBJ2-5, with a possible D match to TRBD1 (6 bases). V was clipped by 0 bases and J by 2 bases, with 11 bases between them. This CDR3 is built from 15 residues. The germline V gene has CDR1 SGDLS and CDR2 YYNGEE. In DNA form, the CDR3 reads TGTGCCAGCAGCGTAGGGCAGGGGACACAAGAGACCCAGTACTTC. Protein product: CASSVGQGTQETQYF.

This chain joins TRBV18 and TRBJ2-2, with a tentative D call TRBD1 (5 bases). The CDR3 contains 15 residues. Deletions cut 6 bases from V and 6 bases from J, with 17 bases between. Germline V gives CDR1 KGHSH, CDR2 LQKENI. The CDR3 loop is CASSFDGAKAGELFF. The CDR3 bases are TGTGCCAGCTCCTTCGATGGGGCGAAGGCCGGGGAGCTGTTTTTT.

The chain couples TRBV30 to TRBJ2-7, with TRBD2 matching over 9 bases. The CDR3 covers 14 residues. CDR1 is GTSNPN, CDR2 SVGIG, per germline (reference sequence). The V and J ends lost 5 bases and 1 base, in that order; junction bases with no gene match: 6. DNA of the CDR3: TGTGCCTGGGGAAGCGGGAGGCCGTCCTACGAGCAGTACTTC. Amino acid sequence: CAWGSGRPSYEQYF.

The gene calls are TRBV28 and TRBJ1-5, with TRBD1 matching 11 bases. CDR1 and CDR2 (germline): MDHEN, SYDVKM. This CDR3 is built from 14 residues. The V and J ends lost 5 bases and 7 bases, in that order; junction bases with no gene match: 4. CDR3 in amino acids: CASSVDRGRQPQHF. The CDR3 coding sequence is TGTGCCAGCAGTGTGGACAGGGGGCGACAGCCCCAGCATTTT.

The chain employs TRBV7-6 and TRBJ2-7; 7 nucleotides agree with TRBD2. From germline, CDR1 is SGHVS and CDR2 FNYEAQ. The CDR3 has 16 amino acids. With V trimmed by 0 bases and J by 0 bases, 5 bases remained unmatched. The CDR3 spells CASSLAPSGVSYEQYF. CDR3 in DNA: TGTGCCAGCAGCTTAGCGCCCAGCGGGGTCTCCTACGAGCAGTACTTC.

The chain employs TRBV28 and TRBJ2-1; 8 bases map to TRBD1. The CDR3 extends over 16 amino acids. CDR1 and CDR2 from the germline V gene are MDHEN and SYDVKM. The trim removed 5 bases at V and 8 bases at J, leaving 14 bases unmatched. The CDR3, as DNA: TGTGCCAGCAGTGGCACCCGGACAGGGAAGTCTTATGAGCAGTTCTTC. This sequence encodes CASSGTRTGKSYEQFF.

The V gene is TRBV7-9, the J gene TRBJ1-1; D uncertain. Germline values: CDR1 SEHNR, CDR2 FQNEAQ (reference sequence). The CDR3 runs to 12 residues. V lost 5 bases and J lost 6, with 10 bases in between. In DNA form, the CDR3 reads TGTGCCAGCAGCCTCAATGCGCCTGAAGCTTTCTTT. It encodes CASSLNAPEAFF.